In this sample, the clone carrying this T cell receptor beta chain turned up a few times. What it binds is not known. Clones were sequenced by immunoSEQ multiplex PCR, and TCRdb holds only the in-frame ones, with some missing. This table has about 68,000 clones, approximately 85% appearing once. The data stem from a study of a mutant IDH1 vaccine in newly diagnosed glioma. Background on the study: Treated patients were roughly 62% male, around 38% female, mean age approximately 40 years. Before enrollment, patients got radiotherapy alone, temozolomide alone, or mostly the combination.

Specified time point: baseline, week 1 (first vaccination visit). Noted treatment: pre-vaccination baseline after standard-of-care therapy. Whole-study findings and limits: There seemed to be no relation between pseudoprogression and changes in top peripheral T cell clonotypes.

The V and J ends lost 0 bases and 0 bases respectively, with 12 bases between them. The CDR3 covers 17 residues. Germline-derived CDR1 and CDR2 are MGHRA and YSYEKL. The TCR sequence derives from a man aged 50-60 years with glioma. The input for sequencing was PBMCs, taken from a glioma patient treated with radiotherapy, temozolomide or both. The chain couples TRBV4-1 to TRBJ1-3, with D perhaps TRBD1 (5 bases). DNA for the CDR3: TGCGCCAGCAGCCAAGATGCCGGGGCCTACTCTGGAAACACCATATATTTT. This gives the protein CASSQDAGAYSGNTIYF.